This T cell receptor beta chain was sequenced during a study of blood T cell repertoires in COVID-19. The assay was immunoSEQ multiplex PCR, and TCRdb's table has in-frame clones only and misses some. This sample has about 170,000 clones, with around 82% found just once. Sequencing was performed on peripheral blood. This TCR came from a man aged 70 or older with active or convalescent COVID-19.

CDR3 nucleotides: TGTGCCACCAGCAGAGATAAGGGGAGGGGAGTTGATGAAGCTTTCTTT. It encodes CATSRDKGRGVDEAFF. The chain links TRBV15 to TRBJ1-1, with a possible D match to TRBD1 (5 bases). Germline loops: CDR1 LNHNV, CDR2 YYDKDF (reference sequence). With 0 bases removed from V and 7 bases from J, the gap between germline ends came to 18 bases. The CDR3 has 16 amino acids.